The 32 T cell receptor beta chains below were found in one sample sequenced in a study of human T cells and chemical hapten exposure. The time point: patch test 2, 6 weeks after DPC sensitization. The treatment is: therapeutic diphenylcyclopropenone sensitization with weekly scalp DPC. TCRdb re-called the RACE reads with MiXCR, one entry per CDR3 protein. The sample shows 85,000 to 100,000 distinct CDR3 sequences, approximately 11% of them seen only once. This specimen was whole blood, taken in connection with sensitization to the hapten diphenylcyclopropenone (DPC). These receptors were obtained from a man between 40 and 49 years old with alopecia areata. Some clones in this sample may be carry-over from other donors' samples.

Here the CDR3 DNA reads TGTGCCATCACGGCGGAAGCAGATACGCAGTATTTT. This gives the protein CAITAEADTQYF. The rearrangement joins TRBV10-3 to TRBJ2-3; D is undetermined. V was clipped by 7 bases and J by 4 bases, with 9 bases between them. The CDR3 totals 12 residues. Germline V gene sequence: CDR1 ENHRY, CDR2 SYGVKD.

There are many counts of this clonotype. V gene TRBV7-2 combines with J gene TRBJ2-1, with 7 bases that match TRBD1. CDR3 length: 15 amino acids. With 6 bases clipped from V and 0 bases from J, the junction kept 5 bases outside the gene matches. Germline V gene lookup returns CDR1 SGHTA and CDR2 FQGNSA. Here the CDR3 reads CASSLGGTSYNEQFF. In DNA form, the CDR3 reads TGTGCCAGCAGTCTAGGGGGCACCTCCTACAATGAGCAGTTCTTC.

V is TRBV27 and J is TRBJ2-1, with a weak D call TRBD2 (5 bases). Germline V gene sequence: CDR1 MNHEY, CDR2 SMNVEV (reference sequence). The CDR3 sequence is 17 residues long. V lost 5 bases, J lost 8 bases, and 25 bases lay in between. DNA of the CDR3: TGTGCCAGCAGTCTGGACTGGCGGCCTAGAGGAACGGATGAGCAGTTCTTC. Encoded protein: CASSLDWRPRGTDEQFF.

The chain recombines TRBV30 with TRBJ1-5; no firm D call. Trimming pared 3 bases from V and 7 bases from J, leaving 10 bases between. The CDR3 is 12 residues long. Germline V gene lookup returns CDR1 GTSNPN and CDR2 SVGIG (reference sequence). The chain's CDR3 is CAWREGKQPQHF. The CDR3 DNA is TGTGCCTGGAGAGAGGGAAAACAGCCCCAGCATTTT. The full variable domain, completed using reference TRBV30 and TRBJ1-5, is SQTIHQWPATLVQPVGSPLSLECTVEGTSNPNLYWYRQAAGRGLQLLFYSVGIGQISSEVPQNLSASRPQDRQFILSSKKLLLSDSGFYLCAWREGKQPQHFGDGTRLSIL.

Only a few counts were recorded for this clonotype. The rearrangement uses TRBV30 and TRBJ1-5, with unresolved D. Germline values: CDR1 GTSNPN, CDR2 SVGIG (reference sequence). The CDR3 consists of 14 residues. Trimming took 3 bases from V and 2 from J, leaving 11 bases between them. The CDR3 region is CAWSSGLGNQPQHF. CDR3 DNA sequence: TGTGCCTGGAGCTCCGGTCTGGGCAATCAGCCCCAGCATTTT.

This clonotype has just a few counts. The chain uses TRBV9 and TRBJ2-5, with TRBD1 identical over 9 bases. After removal of 0 bases from V and 5 bases from J, the junction contained 5 bases not matched to a gene. The CDR3 totals 15 residues. Germline lookup yields CDR1 SGDLS and CDR2 YYNGEE. For the CDR3, the DNA is TGTGCCAGCAGCGTAGGTACAGGGGGCATGGAGACCCAGTACTTC. This gives the protein CASSVGTGGMETQYF.

The genes are TRBV5-3 and TRBJ2-5; D is ambiguous. TRBV5-3 carries the ORF label, with uncertain function. This CDR3 is 10 amino acids long. With 4 bases removed from V and 5 bases from J, the gap between germline ends came to 3 bases. The DNA for the CDR3 is TGTGCCAGAAGCCAGGAGACCCAGTACTTC. Translating it yields CARSQETQYF.

This clonotype was detected only a few times. The V gene is TRBV6-6, the J gene TRBJ1-2, with D possibly being TRBD1 (6 bases). CDR3 size: 14 residues. V was pared by 5 bases and J by 7 bases, with 17 bases between. Germline values: CDR1 MNHNY, CDR2 SVGAGI (reference sequence). CDR3: CASSGGDVRGGYTF. CDR3 DNA sequence: TGTGCCAGCAGTGGGGGCGATGTGAGGGGTGGCTACACCTTC.

V usage is TRBV29-1 and J usage is TRBJ1-1; 11 nucleotides agree with TRBD1. V lost 6 bases to trimming and J lost 10 bases; unmatched junction nucleotides: 10. Germline CDR1 and CDR2: SQVTM and ANQGSEA. The CDR3 is made up of 13 amino acids. The CDR3 is CSVDGQGASVAFF. The CDR3 DNA sequence: TGCAGCGTGGATGGACAGGGGGCTAGTGTAGCTTTCTTT.

This clonotype was counted only a few times. The chain carries TRBV4-1 and TRBJ2-7, with D perhaps matching TRBD2 (6 bases). CDR1 is MGHRA and CDR2 is YSYEKL in the germline V gene. V shed 6 bases and J shed 4 bases, with 19 bases lying between them. This CDR3 region has 15 residues. The CDR3 loop is CASRPTRRLQYEQYV. The CDR3 coding sequence is TGCGCCAGCAGGCCGACTAGGAGGCTTCAATACGAGCAGTACGTC.

The chain joins TRBV24-1 to TRBJ2-3; 9 bases are a match to TRBD2. Germline V gives CDR1 KGHDR, CDR2 SFDVKD. The V and J ends lost 3 bases and 3 bases, in that order; junction bases with no gene match: 12. This CDR3 region has 18 residues. The CDR3 nucleotides are TGTGCCACCAGTGATCCCCTTGGTAGCGGGAGAGGAACAGATACGCAGTATTTT. As protein: CATSDPLGSGRGTDTQYF.

The rearrangement uses TRBV6-1 and TRBJ1-6; D is unresolved. The CDR3 totals 17 residues. V lost 4 bases and J 0 bases, leaving 13 bases between the germline ends. Germline V gives CDR1 MNHNS, CDR2 SASEGT. The CDR3 DNA reads TGTGCCAGCAGTGTGGGCCGTCCTAGCTCCTATAATTCACCCCTCCACTTT. The encoded protein is CASSVGRPSSYNSPLHF.

This clonotype appeared many times. The chain joins TRBV29-1 to TRBJ1-3; a possible D gene is TRBD1 (5 bases). This CDR3 has 12 residues. The germline gives CDR1 SQVTM, CDR2 ANQGSEA. The V gene lost 4 bases and the J gene lost 6 bases, with 10 bases spanning the gap. The CDR3 DNA reads as TGCAGCGTTGGGGAAGGGGCAAACACCATATATTTT. Translation: CSVGEGANTIYF.

This sequence joins TRBV7-8 and TRBJ1-6, with D tentatively TRBD1 (5 bases). The germline CDR1 and CDR2 sequences are SGHVS and FQNEAQ. CDR3 length: 15 residues. V was shortened by 3 bases and J by 0 bases, with 6 bases between the two germline ends. The CDR3 DNA reads TGTGCCAGCAGCTTTGACAGCTCCTATAATTCACCCCTCCACTTT. Protein: CASSFDSSYNSPLHF.

The gene calls are TRBV2 and TRBJ2-3, with 13 bases fitting TRBD2. The CDR3 spans 14 residues. Trimming took 5 bases from V and 10 from J; bases not matched to a gene: 6. The germline CDR1 and CDR2 sequences are SNHLY and FYNNEI. The CDR3 is CASSLLAGGSPQYF. DNA of the CDR3: TGTGCCAGCAGTTTACTAGCGGGAGGGAGTCCGCAGTATTTT.

The V and J genes are TRBV5-5 and TRBJ2-7; D is unresolved. Per germline, CDR1 SGHKS and CDR2 YYEKEE (reference sequence). The CDR3 is made up of 11 amino acids. V lost 7 bases to trimming and J lost 5 bases, with 10 bases between them. The chain's CDR3 is CASAHSNEQYF. The CDR3 DNA reads TGTGCCAGCGCCCATAGCAACGAGCAGTACTTC. Together with reference TRBV5-5 and TRBJ2-7, the CDR3 gives the full variable domain: DAGVTQSPTHLIKTRGQQVTLRCSPISGHKSVSWYQQVLGQGPQFIFQYYEKEERGRGNFPDRFSARQFPNYSSELNVNALLLGDSALYLCASAHSNEQYFGPGTRLTVT.

The chain employs TRBV28 and TRBJ2-7; 7 nucleotides align to TRBD1. The V and J ends lost 6 bases and 5 bases, in that order; junction bases with no gene match: 7. This CDR3 contains 13 residues. Germline-derived CDR1 and CDR2 are MDHEN and SYDVKM. CDR3 residues: CASRRTGLNEQYF. DNA for the CDR3: TGTGCCAGCAGACGGACAGGCCTGAACGAGCAGTACTTC.

This chain connects TRBV5-6 to TRBJ2-5; TRBD1 aligns across 11 bases. V shed 5 bases and J 6 bases; nucleotides not matched to a gene: 6. CDR3 length: 14 residues. Germline CDR1 SGHDT, CDR2 YYEEEE. In nucleotides, the CDR3 is TGTGCCAGCAGACTGGGACAGGGGGGGAAGACCCAGTACTTC. This gives the protein CASRLGQGGKTQYF.

The chain joins TRBV6-5 to TRBJ2-5; no reliable D call. This CDR3 region has 16 residues. Germline-derived CDR1 and CDR2 are MNHEY and SVGAGI. Trimming pared 2 bases from V and 1 base from J, leaving 14 bases between. The CDR3 DNA sequence: TGTGCCAGCAGTTACGACACCTCTTTACCCCAAGAGACCCAGTACTTC. This gives the protein CASSYDTSLPQETQYF.

J is TRBJ2-3 and V is TRBV29-1; D remains ambiguous. Trimming took 5 bases from V and 5 from J, leaving 8 bases between them. Germline values: CDR1 SQVTM, CDR2 ANQGSEA. This CDR3 has 11 amino acids. The CDR3 region is CSVLTGDTQYF. The CDR3 nucleotides read TGCAGCGTTCTCACGGGAGATACGCAGTATTTT.

The rearrangement joins TRBV7-3 to TRBJ1-2; D not resolved. Per germline, CDR1 SGHTA and CDR2 FQGTGA. This CDR3 comprises 14 residues. With 1 base removed from V and 3 bases from J, the gap between germline ends came to 9 bases. The CDR3 region has the DNA TGTGCCAGCAGCTTAAAAGGGAGGGACTATGGCTACACCTTC. Translated, it gives CASSLKGRDYGYTF.

This clonotype was found a few times. V and J are TRBV6-1 and TRBJ2-7; the D gene is possibly TRBD1 (6 bases). CDR3 length equals 14 residues. V dropped 6 bases and J dropped 0 bases, with 12 bases sitting between them. Germline values: CDR1 MNHNS, CDR2 SASEGT. The CDR3 spells CASSAHRDSYEQYV. In DNA, the CDR3 is TGTGCCAGCAGCGCACACAGGGACTCCTACGAGCAGTACGTC.

This rearrangement joins TRBV24-1 to TRBJ2-1; 9 positions agree with TRBD1. Germline CDR1 reads KGHDR; CDR2 reads SFDVKD. The V segment lost 2 bases and the J segment 2 bases; nucleotides outside the gene matches: 3. The CDR3 has 16 residues. Here the CDR3 DNA reads TGTGCCACCAGTGATTCGGGACAGGGTCCCTACAATGAGCAGTTCTTC. Protein sequence: CATSDSGQGPYNEQFF.

This clonotype has more than one count but fewer than ten. The rearrangement joins TRBV12-3 or TRBV12-4 to TRBJ2-2; possibly TRBD2 for D (6 bases). V was trimmed by 6 bases and J by 3 bases, leaving 14 bases between them. CDR3 length: 15 amino acids. CDR3 loop: CASSSYSSDTGELFF. In nucleotides, the CDR3 is TGTGCCAGCAGCTCCTACTCTAGCGACACCGGGGAGCTGTTTTTT.

V and J are TRBV12-3 or TRBV12-4 and TRBJ2-5, with D possibly being TRBD2 (5 bases). There are 13 residues in the CDR3. Trimming left V 6 bases short and J 5 bases short, with 13 bases between. The CDR3 here is CASSVGVRETQYF. The CDR3 nucleotides read TGTGCCAGCAGCGTCGGGGTGCGGGAGACCCAGTACTTC.

This clonotype was found a few times. This sequence joins TRBV28 and TRBJ2-1, with 11 bases identical to TRBD2. The CDR3 consists of 16 residues. With 5 bases clipped from V and 2 bases from J, the junction kept 5 bases outside the gene matches. Germline CDR1 MDHEN, CDR2 SYDVKM. This CDR3 is CASSSPTSGAYNEQFF. Written as DNA, the CDR3 is TGTGCCAGCAGTAGCCCGACTAGCGGGGCCTACAATGAGCAGTTCTTC.

This clonotype was counted many times. The V and J genes are TRBV11-3 and TRBJ2-7; 8 bases line up with TRBD1. The CDR3 covers 17 residues. Germline V CDR1 and CDR2: SGHNT, YENEEA. Trimming took 1 base from V and 3 from J; bases not matched to a gene: 11. CDR3 sequence reads: CASSLAGTGTGYYEQYV. The DNA of the CDR3 is TGTGCCAGCAGCTTAGCCGGCACCGGGACAGGATACTACGAGCAGTACGTC.

This clonotype was counted at least ten times. V usage is TRBV6-4 and J usage is TRBJ2-3; 9 bases line up with TRBD2. CDR1 is MRHNA, CDR2 SNTAGT, per germline. The CDR3 is made up of 16 amino acids. V trimming: 0 bases; J trimming: 5 bases; junction bases outside the gene matches: 6. As DNA, the CDR3 is TGTGCCAGCAGTGACTCTAGCGGGAGAGATGGAGATACGCAGTATTTT. Translating gives CASSDSSGRDGDTQYF.

This clonotype appeared many times. V usage is TRBV20-1 and J usage is TRBJ1-6; D is possibly TRBD1 (6 bases). Trimming pared 1 base from V and 7 bases from J, leaving 14 bases between. The CDR3 is 15 amino acids. CDR1 and CDR2 (germline): DFQATT, SNEGSKA (reference sequence). CDR3 residues: CSARGEQGVNSPLHF. CDR3 DNA: TGCAGTGCTAGAGGGGAACAGGGCGTCAATTCACCCCTCCACTTT.

This clonotype showed up many times. The CDR3 is CASSQDRANTEAFF. CDR3 coding DNA: TGTGCCAGCTCGCAGGACAGGGCGAACACTGAAGCTTTCTTT. V is TRBV18 and J is TRBJ1-1; TRBD1 agrees at 8 bases. This CDR3 has 14 residues. J gave up 1 base and V 6 bases, and 4 bases lay outside the gene matches. Germline CDR1 is KGHSH and CDR2 is LQKENI.

This clonotype has ten or more counts. V gene TRBV2 combines with J gene TRBJ2-2; 8 bases match TRBD1. V trimming: 9 bases; J trimming: 6 bases; junction bases outside the gene matches: 9. The CDR3 totals 14 residues. Germline values: CDR1 SNHLY, CDR2 FYNNEI. The CDR3 DNA reads as TGTGCCAGGTCTCCTCCAGGGGGCTCCGGGGAGCTGTTTTTT. It yields the protein CARSPPGGSGELFF.

This sequence joins TRBV30 and TRBJ2-7, with 8 bases lining up with TRBD1. The CDR3 sequence is 15 residues long. J gave up 1 base and V 0 bases, and 5 bases lay outside the gene matches. Germline CDR1 GTSNPN, CDR2 SVGIG (reference sequence). The DNA for the CDR3 is TGTGCCTGGAGTGTAGGCAGGGGGCCTTCCTACGAGCAGTACGTC. Protein: CAWSVGRGPSYEQYV.